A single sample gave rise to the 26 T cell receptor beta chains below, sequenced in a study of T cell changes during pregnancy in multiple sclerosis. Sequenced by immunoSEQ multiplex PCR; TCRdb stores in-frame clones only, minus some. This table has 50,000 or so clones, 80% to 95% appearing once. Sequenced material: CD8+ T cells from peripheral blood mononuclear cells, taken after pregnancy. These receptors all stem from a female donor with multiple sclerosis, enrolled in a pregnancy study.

DNA for the CDR3: TGTGCCAGCAGTTTACGACAGGGGGGGTTTCATGAGCAGTTCTTC. Protein product: CASSLRQGGFHEQFF. The chain is built from TRBV27 and TRBJ2-1, with 9 bases aligning to TRBD1. J was trimmed by 8 bases and V by 2 bases; bases with no gene match: 7. The CDR3 is made up of 15 amino acids. The germline V gene has CDR1 MNHEY and CDR2 SMNVEV (reference sequence).

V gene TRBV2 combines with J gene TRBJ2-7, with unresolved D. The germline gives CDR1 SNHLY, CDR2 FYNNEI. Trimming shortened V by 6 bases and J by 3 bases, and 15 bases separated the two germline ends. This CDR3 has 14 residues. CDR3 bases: TGTGCCAGCAGGCAGACTGGGTACGACTACGAGCAGTACTTC. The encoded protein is CASRQTGYDYEQYF.

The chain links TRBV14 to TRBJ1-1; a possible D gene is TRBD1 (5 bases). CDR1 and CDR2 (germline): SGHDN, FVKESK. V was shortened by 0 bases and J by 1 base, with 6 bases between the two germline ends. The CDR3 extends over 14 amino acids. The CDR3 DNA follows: TGTGCCAGCAGCCAAGAAGACAGGAACACTGAAGCTTTCTTT. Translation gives CASSQEDRNTEAFF.

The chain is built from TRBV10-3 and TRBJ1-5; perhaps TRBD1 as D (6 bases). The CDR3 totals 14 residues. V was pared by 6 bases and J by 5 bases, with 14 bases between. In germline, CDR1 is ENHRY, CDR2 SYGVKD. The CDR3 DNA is TGTGCCATCAGCGAGGGGGGGGTGGATCAGCCCCAGCATTTT. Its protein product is CAISEGGVDQPQHF.

The CDR3 reads CASSLVLSEGQNPYEQYF. Here the CDR3 DNA reads TGTGCCAGCAGCTTAGTTTTGAGCGAGGGACAGAACCCCTACGAGCAGTACTTC. The chain recombines TRBV11-2 with TRBJ2-7; 7 nucleotides align to TRBD1. In germline, CDR1 is SGHAT, CDR2 FQNNGV. The CDR3 sequence is 18 residues long. V was clipped by 1 base and J by 2 bases; unmatched bases: 14.

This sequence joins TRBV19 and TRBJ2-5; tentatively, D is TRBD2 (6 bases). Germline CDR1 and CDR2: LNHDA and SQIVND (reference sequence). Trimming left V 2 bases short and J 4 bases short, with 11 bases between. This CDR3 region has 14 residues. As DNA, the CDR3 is TGTGCCAGTAGTATAATCGGAGGGCGAGAGACCCAGTACTTC. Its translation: CASSIIGGRETQYF.

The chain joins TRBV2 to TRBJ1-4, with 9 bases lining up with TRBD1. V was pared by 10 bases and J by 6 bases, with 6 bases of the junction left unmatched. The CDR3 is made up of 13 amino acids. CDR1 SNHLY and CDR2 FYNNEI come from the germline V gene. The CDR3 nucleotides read TGTGCCATAGAACAGGGGGCTGATGAAAAACTGTTTTTT. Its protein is CAIEQGADEKLFF.

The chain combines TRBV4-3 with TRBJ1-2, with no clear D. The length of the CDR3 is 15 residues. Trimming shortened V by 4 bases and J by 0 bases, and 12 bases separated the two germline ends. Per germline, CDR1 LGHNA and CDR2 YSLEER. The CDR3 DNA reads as TGCGCCAGCAGCCCGTACCTTTTAGCTAACTATGGCTACACCTTC. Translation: CASSPYLLANYGYTF.

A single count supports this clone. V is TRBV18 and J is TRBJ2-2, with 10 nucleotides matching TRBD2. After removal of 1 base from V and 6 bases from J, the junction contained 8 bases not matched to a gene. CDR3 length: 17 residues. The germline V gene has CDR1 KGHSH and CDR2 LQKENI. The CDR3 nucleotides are TGTGCCAGCTCACCACGGGCTAGCGGGAGTGTGTCCGGGGAGCTGTTTTTT. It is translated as CASSPRASGSVSGELFF. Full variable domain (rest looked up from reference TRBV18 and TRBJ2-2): NAGVMQNPRHLVRRRGQEARLRCSPMKGHSHVYWYRQLPEEGLKFMVYLQKENIIDESGMPKERFSAEFPKEGPSILRIQQVVRGDSAAYFCASSPRASGSVSGELFFGEGSRLTVL.

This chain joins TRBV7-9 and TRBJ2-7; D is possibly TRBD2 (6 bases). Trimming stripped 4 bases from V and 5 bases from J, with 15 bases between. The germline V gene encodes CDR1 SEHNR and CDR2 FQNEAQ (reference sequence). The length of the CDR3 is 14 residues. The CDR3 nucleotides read TGTGCCAGCAGCTACCAGGCGGGACGGGACGAGCAGTACTTC. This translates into CASSYQAGRDEQYF.

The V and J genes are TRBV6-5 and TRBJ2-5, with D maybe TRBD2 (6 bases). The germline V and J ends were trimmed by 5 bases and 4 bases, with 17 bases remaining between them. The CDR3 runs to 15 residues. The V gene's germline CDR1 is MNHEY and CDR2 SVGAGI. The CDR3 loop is CASSASGTLAETQYF. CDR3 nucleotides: TGTGCCAGCAGTGCGTCCGGGACTTTGGCAGAGACCCAGTACTTC.

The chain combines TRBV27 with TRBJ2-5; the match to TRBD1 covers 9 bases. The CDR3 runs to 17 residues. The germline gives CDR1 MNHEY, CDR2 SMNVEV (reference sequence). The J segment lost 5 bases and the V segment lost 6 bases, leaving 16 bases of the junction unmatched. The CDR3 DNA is TGTGCCAGCAGCTTACAGGGGGCAATGACGGTTGGGGAGACCCAGTACTTC. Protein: CASSLQGAMTVGETQYF.

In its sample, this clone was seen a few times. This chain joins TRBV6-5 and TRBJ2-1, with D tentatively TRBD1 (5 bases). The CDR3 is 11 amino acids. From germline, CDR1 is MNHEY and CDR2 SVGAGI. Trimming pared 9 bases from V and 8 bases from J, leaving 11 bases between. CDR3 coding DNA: TGTGCCAGTACGCAGGGCCATGAGCAGTTCTTC. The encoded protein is CASTQGHEQFF.

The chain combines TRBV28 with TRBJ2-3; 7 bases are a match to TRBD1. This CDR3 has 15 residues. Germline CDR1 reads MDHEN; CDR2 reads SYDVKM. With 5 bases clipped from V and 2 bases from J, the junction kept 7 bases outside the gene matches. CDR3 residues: CASSQGQSFTDTQYF. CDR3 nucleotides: TGTGCCAGCAGTCAGGGACAGTCGTTCACAGATACGCAGTATTTT.

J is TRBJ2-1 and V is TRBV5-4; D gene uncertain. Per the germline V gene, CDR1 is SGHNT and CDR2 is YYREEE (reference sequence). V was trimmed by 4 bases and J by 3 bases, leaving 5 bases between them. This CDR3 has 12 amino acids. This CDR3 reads CASSISYNEQFF. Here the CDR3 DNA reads TGTGCCAGCAGCATCAGCTACAATGAGCAGTTCTTC.

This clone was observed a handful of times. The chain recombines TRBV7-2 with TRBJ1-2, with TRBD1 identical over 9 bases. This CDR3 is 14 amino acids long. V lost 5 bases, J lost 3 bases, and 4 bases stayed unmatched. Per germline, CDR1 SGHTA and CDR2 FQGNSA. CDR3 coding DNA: TGTGCCAGCAGCCCTAGGACAGGGGACTATGGCTACACCTTC. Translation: CASSPRTGDYGYTF.

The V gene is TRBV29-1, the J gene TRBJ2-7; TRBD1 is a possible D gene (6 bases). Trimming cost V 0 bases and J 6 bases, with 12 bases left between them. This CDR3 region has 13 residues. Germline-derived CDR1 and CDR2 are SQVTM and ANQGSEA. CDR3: CSVEDSRGSEQYF. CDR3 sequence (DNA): TGCAGCGTTGAAGATTCCAGGGGTAGCGAGCAGTACTTC.

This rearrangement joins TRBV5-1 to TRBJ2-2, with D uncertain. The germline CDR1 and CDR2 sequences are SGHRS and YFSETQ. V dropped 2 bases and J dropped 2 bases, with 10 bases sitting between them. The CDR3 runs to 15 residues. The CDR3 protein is CASSLATANTGELFF. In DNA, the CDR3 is TGCGCCAGCAGCTTAGCAACAGCAAACACCGGGGAGCTGTTTTTT.

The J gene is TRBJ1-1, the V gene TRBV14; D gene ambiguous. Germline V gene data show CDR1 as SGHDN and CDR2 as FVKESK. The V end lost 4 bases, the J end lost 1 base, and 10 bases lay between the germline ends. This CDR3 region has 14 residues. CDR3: CASSPGVSNTEAFF. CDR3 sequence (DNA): TGTGCCAGCAGCCCCGGGGTATCGAACACTGAAGCTTTCTTT. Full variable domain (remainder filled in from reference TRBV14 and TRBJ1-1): EAGVTQFPSHSVIEKGQTVTLRCDPISGHDNLYWYRRVMGKEIKFLLHFVKESKQDESGMPNNRFLAERTGGTYSTLKVQPAELEDSGVYFCASSPGVSNTEAFFGQGTRLTVV.

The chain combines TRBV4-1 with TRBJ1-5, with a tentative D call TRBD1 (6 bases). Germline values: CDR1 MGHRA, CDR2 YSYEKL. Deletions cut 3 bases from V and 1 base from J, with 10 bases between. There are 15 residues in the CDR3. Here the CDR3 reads CASSQSDRSNQPQHF. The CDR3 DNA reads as TGCGCCAGCAGCCAGTCGGACAGAAGCAATCAGCCCCAGCATTTT.

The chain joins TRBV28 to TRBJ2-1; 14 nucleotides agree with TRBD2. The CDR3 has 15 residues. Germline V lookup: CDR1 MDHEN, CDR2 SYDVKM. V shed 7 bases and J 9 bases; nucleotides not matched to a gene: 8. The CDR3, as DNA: TGTGCCAGCAACCTGAGGACTAGCGGGAGGTGTGAGCAGTTCTTC. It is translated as CASNLRTSGRCEQFF.

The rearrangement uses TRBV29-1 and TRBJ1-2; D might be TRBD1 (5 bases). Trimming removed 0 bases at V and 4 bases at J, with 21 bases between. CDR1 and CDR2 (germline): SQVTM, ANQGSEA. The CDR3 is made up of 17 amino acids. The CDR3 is CSVEDSGDGRAPYGYTF. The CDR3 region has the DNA TGCAGCGTTGAAGATAGCGGTGACGGCAGGGCCCCCTATGGCTACACCTTC. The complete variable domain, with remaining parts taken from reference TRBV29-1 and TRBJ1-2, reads SAVISQKPSRDICQRGTSLTIQCQVDSQVTMMFWYRQQPGQSLTLIATANQGSEATYESGFVIDKFPISRPNLTFSTLTVSNMSPEDSSIYLCSVEDSGDGRAPYGYTFGSGTRLTVV.

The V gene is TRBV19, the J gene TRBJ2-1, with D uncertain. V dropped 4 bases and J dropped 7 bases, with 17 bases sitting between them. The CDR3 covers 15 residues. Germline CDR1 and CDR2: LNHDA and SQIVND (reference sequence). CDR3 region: CASSTTEYILNEQFF. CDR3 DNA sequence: TGTGCCAGTAGTACAACAGAGTACATCCTAAATGAGCAGTTCTTC.

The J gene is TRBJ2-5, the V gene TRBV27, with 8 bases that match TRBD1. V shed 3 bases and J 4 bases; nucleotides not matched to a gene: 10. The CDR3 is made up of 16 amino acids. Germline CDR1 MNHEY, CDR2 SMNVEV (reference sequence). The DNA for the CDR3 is TGTGCCAGCAGTTTCCGGACAGGGAGGAGTGCAGAGACCCAGTACTTC. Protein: CASSFRTGRSAETQYF.

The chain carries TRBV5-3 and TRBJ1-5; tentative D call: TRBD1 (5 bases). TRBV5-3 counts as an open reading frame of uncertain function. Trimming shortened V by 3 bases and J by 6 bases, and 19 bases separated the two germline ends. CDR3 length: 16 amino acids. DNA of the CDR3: TGTGCCAGAAGCTGGGGGGAGGCGCTTTCCATTCAGCCCCAGCATTTT. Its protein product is CARSWGEALSIQPQHF.

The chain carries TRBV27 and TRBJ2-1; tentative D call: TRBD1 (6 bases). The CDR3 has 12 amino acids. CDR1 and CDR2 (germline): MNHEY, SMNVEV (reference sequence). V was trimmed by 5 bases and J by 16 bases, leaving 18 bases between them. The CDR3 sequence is CASSPPGQPPFF. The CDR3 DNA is TGTGCCAGCAGTCCGCCGGGACAACCGCCCTTCTTC.